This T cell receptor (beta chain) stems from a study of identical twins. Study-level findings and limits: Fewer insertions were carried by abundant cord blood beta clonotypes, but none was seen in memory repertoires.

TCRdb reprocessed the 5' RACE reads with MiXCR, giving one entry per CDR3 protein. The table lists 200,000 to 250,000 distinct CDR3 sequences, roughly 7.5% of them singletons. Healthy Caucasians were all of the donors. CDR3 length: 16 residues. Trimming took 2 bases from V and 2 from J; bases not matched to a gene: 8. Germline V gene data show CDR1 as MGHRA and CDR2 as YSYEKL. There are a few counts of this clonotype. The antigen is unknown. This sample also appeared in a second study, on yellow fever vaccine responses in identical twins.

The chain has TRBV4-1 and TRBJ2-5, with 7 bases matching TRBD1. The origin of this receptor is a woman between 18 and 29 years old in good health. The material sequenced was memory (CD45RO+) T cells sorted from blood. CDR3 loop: CASSQQAPGGQETQYF. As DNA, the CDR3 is TGCGCCAGCAGCCAACAGGCTCCAGGGGGTCAAGAGACCCAGTACTTC.